These T cell receptor beta chains were read from a single sample in a study of blood T cell repertoires in COVID-19. TCRdb's copy holds only in-frame clones and misses some; the assay was immunoSEQ multiplex PCR. The data show fewer than 15,000 clones, about 75% seen once. Sequencing input: peripheral blood. The receptors stem from a woman at least 80 years old with acute or convalescent COVID-19. The CDR3 runs from the conserved cysteine through the conserved F or W. The D gene is left open where the match is weak. Some rows have no size entry. The others give once, few or many, or a class for an expanded clone.

DNA: TGTGCCAGCCTCGGGGGGGGTGGTTTCTACGAGCAGTACTTC
CDR3: CASLGGGGFYEQYF
V: TRBV2
J: TRBJ2-7
D: TRBD2
size: -

DNA: TGTGCCAGCAGCTTAGGGGGGACAGGAGTCTATGGCTACACCTTC
CDR3: CASSLGGTGVYGYTF
V: TRBV7-2
J: TRBJ1-2
D: TRBD1
size: -

DNA: TGTGCCAGCAGTTACACAGGGGGCGTGCCAGATACGCAGTATTTT
CDR3: CASSYTGGVPDTQYF
V: TRBV6-6
J: TRBJ2-3
D: TRBD1
size: -

DNA: TGCGCCAGCAGCCCGACTACAGATACGCAGTATTTT
CDR3: CASSPTTDTQYF
V: TRBV5-1
J: TRBJ2-3
D: -
size: -

DNA: TGTGCCAGTAGCATCGGAGTTGGCTATAATTCACCCCTCCACTTT
CDR3: CASSIGVGYNSPLHF
V: TRBV19
J: TRBJ1-6
D: -
size: -

DNA: TGCGCCAGCAGTCCCTGGGGGGGGTCGGAGACCCAGTACTTC
CDR3: CASSPWGGSETQYF
V: TRBV10-1
J: TRBJ2-5
D: TRBD2
size: -

DNA: TGTGCCAGCACCGTATTGGGGGGGGAAGCTTTCTTT
CDR3: CASTVLGGEAFF
V: TRBV7-9
J: TRBJ1-1
D: -
size: -

DNA: TGCGCCAGCAGCTTGACAGGGGTACCCGAGACCCAGTACTTC
CDR3: CASSLTGVPETQYF
V: TRBV5-1
J: TRBJ2-5
D: TRBD1
size: once

DNA: TGTGCCAGCAGCCAACGCGACAGATTCTCTGGAAACACCATATATTTT
CDR3: CASSQRDRFSGNTIYF
V: TRBV3-1/TRBV3-2
J: TRBJ1-3
D: -
size: few

DNA: TGTGCCAGCAGCCAAGAGAGACTAGCGGGGGCGAGGGACGAGCAGTACTTC
CDR3: CASSQERLAGARDEQYF
V: TRBV3-1/TRBV3-2
J: TRBJ2-7
D: TRBD2
size: -

DNA: TGTGCCAGCAGCTTAATACCGGGACAGGGGATCCACGAGCAGTACTTC
CDR3: CASSLIPGQGIHEQYF
V: TRBV7-3
J: TRBJ2-7
D: TRBD1
size: -